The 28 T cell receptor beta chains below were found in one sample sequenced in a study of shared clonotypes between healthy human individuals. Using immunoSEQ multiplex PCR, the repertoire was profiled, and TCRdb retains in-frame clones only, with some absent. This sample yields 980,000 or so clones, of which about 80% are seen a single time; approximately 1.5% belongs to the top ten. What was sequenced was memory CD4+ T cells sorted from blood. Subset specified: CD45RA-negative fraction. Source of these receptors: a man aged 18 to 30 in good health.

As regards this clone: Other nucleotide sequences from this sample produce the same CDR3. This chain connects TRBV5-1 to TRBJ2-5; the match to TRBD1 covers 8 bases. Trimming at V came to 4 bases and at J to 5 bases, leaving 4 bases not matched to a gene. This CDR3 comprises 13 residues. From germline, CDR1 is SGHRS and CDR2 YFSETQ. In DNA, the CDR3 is TGCGCCAGCAGCCTGGACAGGGTGGAGACCCAGTACTTC. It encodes CASSLDRVETQYF.

The CDR3 spells CASSAQGSGNTIYF. As DNA, the CDR3 is TGTGCCAGCTCAGCTCAGGGTTCTGGAAACACCATATATTTT. This rearrangement joins TRBV18 to TRBJ1-3; D perhaps matches TRBD1 (5 bases). V was pared by 5 bases and J by 1 base, with 9 bases between. This CDR3 has 14 residues. CDR1 KGHSH and CDR2 LQKENI come from the germline V gene.

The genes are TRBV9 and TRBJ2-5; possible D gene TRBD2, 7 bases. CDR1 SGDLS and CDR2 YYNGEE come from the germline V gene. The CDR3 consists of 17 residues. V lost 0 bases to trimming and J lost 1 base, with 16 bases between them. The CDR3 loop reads CASSVATGGGAQETQYF. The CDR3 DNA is TGTGCCAGCAGCGTAGCTACAGGTGGGGGGGCCCAAGAGACCCAGTACTTC.

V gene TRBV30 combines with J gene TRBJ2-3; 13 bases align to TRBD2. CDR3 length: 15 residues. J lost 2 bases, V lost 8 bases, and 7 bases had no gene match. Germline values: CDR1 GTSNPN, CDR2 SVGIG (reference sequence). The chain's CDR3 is CARTSGGKPTDTQYF. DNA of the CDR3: TGTGCCCGGACTAGCGGGGGCAAACCCACAGATACGCAGTATTTT.

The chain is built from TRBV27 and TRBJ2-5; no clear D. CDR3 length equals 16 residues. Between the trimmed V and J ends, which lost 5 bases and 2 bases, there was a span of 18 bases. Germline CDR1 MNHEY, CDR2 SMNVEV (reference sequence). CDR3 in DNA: TGTGCCAGCAGTCCCTCGGTTAGCCAACAGCAAGAGACCCAGTACTTC. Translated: CASSPSVSQQQETQYF.

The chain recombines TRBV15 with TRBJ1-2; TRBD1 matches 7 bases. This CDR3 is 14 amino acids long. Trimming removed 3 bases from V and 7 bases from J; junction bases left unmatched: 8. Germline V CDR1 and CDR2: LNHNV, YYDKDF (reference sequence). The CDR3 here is CATSSGSGGSGYTF. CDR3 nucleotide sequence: TGTGCCACCAGCAGTGGATCAGGGGGGTCTGGCTACACCTTC.

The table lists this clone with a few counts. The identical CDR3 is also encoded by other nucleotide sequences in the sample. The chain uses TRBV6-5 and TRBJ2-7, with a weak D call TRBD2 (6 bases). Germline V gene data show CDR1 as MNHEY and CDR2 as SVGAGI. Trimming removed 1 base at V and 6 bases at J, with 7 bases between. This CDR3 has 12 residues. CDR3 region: CASSYWGGEQYF. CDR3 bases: TGTGCCAGCAGTTACTGGGGAGGCGAGCAGTACTTC.

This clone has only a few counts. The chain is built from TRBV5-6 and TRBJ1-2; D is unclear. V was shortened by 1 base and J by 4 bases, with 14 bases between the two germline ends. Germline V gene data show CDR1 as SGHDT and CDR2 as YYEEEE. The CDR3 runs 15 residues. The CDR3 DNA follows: TGTGCCAGCAGCTTGTTGCAGGTCAGAAGCTATGGCTACACCTTC. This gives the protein CASSLLQVRSYGYTF.

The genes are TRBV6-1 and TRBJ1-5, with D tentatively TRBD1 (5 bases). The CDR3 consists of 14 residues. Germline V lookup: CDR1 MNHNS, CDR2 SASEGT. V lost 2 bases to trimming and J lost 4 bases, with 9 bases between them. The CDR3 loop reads CASSEYQGNQPQHF. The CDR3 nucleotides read TGTGCCAGCAGTGAATACCAGGGTAATCAGCCCCAGCATTTT.

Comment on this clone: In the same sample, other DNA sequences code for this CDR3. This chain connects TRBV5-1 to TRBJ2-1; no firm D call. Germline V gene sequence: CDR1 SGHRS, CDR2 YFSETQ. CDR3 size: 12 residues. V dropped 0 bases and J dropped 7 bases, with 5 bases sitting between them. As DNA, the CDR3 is TGCGCCAGCAGCTTGGGGGTTAATGAGCAGTTCTTC. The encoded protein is CASSLGVNEQFF. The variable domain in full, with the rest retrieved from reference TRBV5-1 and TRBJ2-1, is KAGVTQTPRYLIKTRGQQVTLSCSPISGHRSVSWYQQTPGQGLQFLFEYFSETQRNKGNFPGRFSGRQFSNSRSEMNVSTLELGDSALYLCASSLGVNEQFFGPGTRLTVL.

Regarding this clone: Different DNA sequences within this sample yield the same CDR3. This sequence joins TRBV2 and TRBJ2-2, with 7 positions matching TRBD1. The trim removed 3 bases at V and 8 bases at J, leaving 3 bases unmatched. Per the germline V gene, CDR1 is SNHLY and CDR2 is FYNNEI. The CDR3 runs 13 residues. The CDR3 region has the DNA TGTGCCAGCAGTGACAGGGGGTTAGGGGAGCTGTTTTTT. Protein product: CASSDRGLGELFF.

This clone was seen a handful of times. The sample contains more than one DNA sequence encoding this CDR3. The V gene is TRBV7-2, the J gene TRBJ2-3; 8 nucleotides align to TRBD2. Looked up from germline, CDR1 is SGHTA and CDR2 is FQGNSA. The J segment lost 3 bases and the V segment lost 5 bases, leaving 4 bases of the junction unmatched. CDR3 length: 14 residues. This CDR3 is CASSPGLATDTQYF. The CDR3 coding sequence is TGTGCCAGCAGCCCCGGACTAGCAACAGATACGCAGTATTTT.

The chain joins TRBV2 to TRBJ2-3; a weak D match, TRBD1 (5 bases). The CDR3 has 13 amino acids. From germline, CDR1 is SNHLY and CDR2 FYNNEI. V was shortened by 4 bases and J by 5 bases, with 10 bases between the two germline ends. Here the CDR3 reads CASSGAQGDTQYF. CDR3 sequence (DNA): TGTGCCAGCAGTGGGGCCCAGGGAGATACGCAGTATTTT.

The CDR3 sequence: CAISQTENEQFF. The CDR3 DNA is TGTGCCATCAGTCAGACAGAAAATGAGCAGTTCTTC. J is TRBJ2-1 and V is TRBV10-3, with D possibly TRBD1 on 5 matching bases. This CDR3 spans 12 amino acids. Germline lookup yields CDR1 ENHRY and CDR2 SYGVKD. The ends were cut back, 5 bases at V and 7 bases at J, with 9 bases in the middle.

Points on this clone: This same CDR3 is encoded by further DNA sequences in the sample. The CDR3 loop is CAWSVPRDEQYF. The CDR3 nucleotides are TGTGCCTGGAGTGTACCCCGCGACGAGCAGTACTTC. This chain connects TRBV30 to TRBJ2-7; D call uncertain. In germline, CDR1 is GTSNPN, CDR2 SVGIG (reference sequence). The V gene lost 0 bases and the J gene lost 5 bases, with 8 bases spanning the gap. The CDR3 covers 12 residues.

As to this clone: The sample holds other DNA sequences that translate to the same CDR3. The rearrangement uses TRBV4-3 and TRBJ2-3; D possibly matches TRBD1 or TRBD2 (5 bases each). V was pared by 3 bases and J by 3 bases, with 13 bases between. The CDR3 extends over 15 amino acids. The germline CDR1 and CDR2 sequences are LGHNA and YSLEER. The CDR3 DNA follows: TGCGCCAGCAGCCATCAGGGTGGAGGTACAGATACGCAGTATTTT. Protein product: CASSHQGGGTDTQYF.

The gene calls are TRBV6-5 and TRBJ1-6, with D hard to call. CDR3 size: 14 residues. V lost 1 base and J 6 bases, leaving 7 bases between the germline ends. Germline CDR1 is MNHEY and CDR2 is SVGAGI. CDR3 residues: CASSYFQINSPLHF. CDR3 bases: TGTGCCAGCAGTTACTTCCAGATTAATTCACCCCTCCACTTT.

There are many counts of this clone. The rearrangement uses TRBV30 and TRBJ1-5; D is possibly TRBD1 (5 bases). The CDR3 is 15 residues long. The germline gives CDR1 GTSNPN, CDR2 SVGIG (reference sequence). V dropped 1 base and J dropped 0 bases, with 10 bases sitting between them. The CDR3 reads CAWSGGTASNQPQHF. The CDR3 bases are TGTGCCTGGAGTGGAGGGACGGCTAGCAATCAGCCCCAGCATTTT.

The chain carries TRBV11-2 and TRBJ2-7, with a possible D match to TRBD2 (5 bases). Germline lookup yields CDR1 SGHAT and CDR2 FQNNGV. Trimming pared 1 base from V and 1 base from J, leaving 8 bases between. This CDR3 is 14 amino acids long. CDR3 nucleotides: TGTGCCAGCAGCTTAGGCCAGCGGTCCTACGAGCAGTACTTC. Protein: CASSLGQRSYEQYF.

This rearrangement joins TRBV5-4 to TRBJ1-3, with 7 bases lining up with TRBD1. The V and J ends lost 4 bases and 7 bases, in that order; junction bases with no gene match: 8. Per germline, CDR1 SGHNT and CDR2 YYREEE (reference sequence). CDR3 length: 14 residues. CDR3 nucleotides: TGTGCCAGCAGCATCGACAGGGACGGGAACACCATATATTTT. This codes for CASSIDRDGNTIYF.

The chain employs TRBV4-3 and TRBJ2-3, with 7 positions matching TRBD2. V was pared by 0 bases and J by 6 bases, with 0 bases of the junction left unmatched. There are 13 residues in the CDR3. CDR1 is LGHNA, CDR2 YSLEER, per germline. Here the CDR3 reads CASSQEGGDTQYF. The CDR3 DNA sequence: TGCGCCAGCAGCCAAGAGGGGGGGGATACGCAGTATTTT.

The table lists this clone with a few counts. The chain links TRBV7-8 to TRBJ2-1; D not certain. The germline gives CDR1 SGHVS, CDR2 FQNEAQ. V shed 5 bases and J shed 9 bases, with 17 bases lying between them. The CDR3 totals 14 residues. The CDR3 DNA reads TGTGCCAGCAGCGAAGACCCCCCGGGCGCTGAGCAGTTCTTC. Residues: CASSEDPPGAEQFF.

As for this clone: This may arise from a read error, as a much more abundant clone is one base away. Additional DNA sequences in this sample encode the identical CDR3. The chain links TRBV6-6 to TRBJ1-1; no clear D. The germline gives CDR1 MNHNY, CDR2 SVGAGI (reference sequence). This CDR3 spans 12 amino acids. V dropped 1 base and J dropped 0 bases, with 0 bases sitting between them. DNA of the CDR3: TGTGCCAGCAGTTACTTGAACACTGAAGCTTTCTTT. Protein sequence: CASSYLNTEAFF.

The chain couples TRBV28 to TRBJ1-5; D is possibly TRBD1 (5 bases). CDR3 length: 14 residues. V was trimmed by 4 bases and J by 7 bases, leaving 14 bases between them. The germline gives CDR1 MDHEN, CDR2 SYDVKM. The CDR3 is CASSSPTGGQPQHF. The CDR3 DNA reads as TGTGCCAGCAGTTCCCCCACAGGAGGCCAGCCCCAGCATTTT.

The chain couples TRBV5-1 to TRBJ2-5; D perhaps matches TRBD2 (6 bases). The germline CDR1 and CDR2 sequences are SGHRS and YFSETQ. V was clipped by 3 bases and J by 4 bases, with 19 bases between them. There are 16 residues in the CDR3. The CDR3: CASSSGAQGLLETQYF. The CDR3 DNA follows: TGCGCCAGCAGCTCAGGAGCCCAGGGACTGTTAGAGACCCAGTACTTC.

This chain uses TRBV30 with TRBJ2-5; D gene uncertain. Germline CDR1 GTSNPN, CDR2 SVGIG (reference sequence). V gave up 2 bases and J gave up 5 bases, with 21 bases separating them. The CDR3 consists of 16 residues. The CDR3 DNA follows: TGTGCCTGGAGTTCCTTCTCCCGGGCCCTGAGGGAGACCCAGTACTTC. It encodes CAWSSFSRALRETQYF. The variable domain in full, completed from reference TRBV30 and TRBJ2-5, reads SQTIHQWPATLVQPVGSPLSLECTVEGTSNPNLYWYRQAAGRGLQLLFYSVGIGQISSEVPQNLSASRPQDRQFILSSKKLLLSDSGFYLCAWSSFSRALRETQYFGPGTRLLVL.

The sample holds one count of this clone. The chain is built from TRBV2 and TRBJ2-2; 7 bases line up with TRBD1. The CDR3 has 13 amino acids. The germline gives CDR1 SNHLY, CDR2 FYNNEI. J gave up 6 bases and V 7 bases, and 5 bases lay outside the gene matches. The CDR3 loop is CASIDRAPGELFF. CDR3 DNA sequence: TGTGCCAGCATTGACAGGGCCCCCGGGGAGCTGTTTTTT.

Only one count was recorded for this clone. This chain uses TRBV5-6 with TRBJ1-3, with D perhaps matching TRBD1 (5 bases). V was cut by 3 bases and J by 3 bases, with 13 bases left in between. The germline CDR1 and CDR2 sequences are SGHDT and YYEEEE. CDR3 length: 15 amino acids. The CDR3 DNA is TGTGCCAGCAGCTGGGGACTCGAGCTTGGAAACACCATATATTTT. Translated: CASSWGLELGNTIYF.